This note documents a single T cell receptor beta chain sequence. Its antigen remains unknown. TCR beta cDNA libraries had unique molecular identifiers. Each CDR3 protein gets one entry after TCRdb re-called the PCR reads with MiXCR. This sample has under 650,000 distinct CDR3 sequences, with 44% found just once. This record comes from a study of post-analysis software for immune sequencing data. Study summary: Disease trajectories encompassed relapsing-remitting, secondary progressive and progressive-relapsing multiple sclerosis.

Overall study findings and caveats: TRBV5-6, TRBV5-1 and TRBV20-1 were among roughly five TRBV segments more frequent in patients than controls. Compared against controls, patients with multiple sclerosis displayed significantly lower normalized Chao1 diversity.

Losses at the gene ends were 5 bases for V and 5 bases for J; bases not matched to a gene: 14. Per germline, CDR1 SGHVS and CDR2 FQNEAQ. CDR3 length: 17 amino acids. The rearrangement links TRBV7-8 to TRBJ2-3; 9 positions match TRBD2. The source is a girl under 18 with multiple sclerosis. The source material was blood. CDR3 sequence (DNA): TGTGCCAGCAGCGGGGGGGAAGCGGGAGGAGTGGGAGATACGCAGTATTTT. This encodes CASSGGEAGGVGDTQYF.